A single sample gave rise to the 22 T cell receptor beta chains below, sequenced in a study of CD8+CD57+ T cells in acquired aplastic anemia (dated by TCRdb to the late 2010s). Sequenced using an Illumina HiSeq 2000. Profiling of TCR beta VDJ combinations and CDR3 sequences used genomic DNA as the template. Clones were called with MiXCR by TCRdb after fastp trimmed the public reads at Q25, and only in-frame beta chains were retained. Entries that share a CDR3 protein sequence are merged under the most common genes and DNA. The sample records about 180,000 distinct CDR3 sequences, around 50% of which are singletons. Of the sample, roughly 13% is held by the ten largest clones. The patients picked for sequencing were ones in whom flow cytometry had shown an expansion of CD8+CD57+ cells. Sequenced: sorted CD4+, CD8+, or CD8+CD57+ T cells (not recorded which) from PBMCs. The receptors derive from a human donor with aplastic anemia.

This chain uses TRBV2 with TRBJ2-7; 8 nucleotides align to TRBD1. Trimming removed 7 bases from V and 2 bases from J; junction bases left unmatched: 7. This CDR3 is 14 amino acids long. Germline V gene sequence: CDR1 SNHLY, CDR2 FYNNEI. The CDR3 DNA follows: TGTGCCAGCACTTTGCCAGGGGGCACCTACGAGCAGTACTTC. As protein: CASTLPGGTYEQYF.

The chain uses TRBV10-3 and TRBJ2-7, with D perhaps being TRBD1 or TRBD2 (5 bases each). The CDR3 consists of 13 residues. The germline gives CDR1 ENHRY, CDR2 SYGVKD. V lost 4 bases and J 4 bases, leaving 11 bases between the germline ends. The CDR3 sequence: CAISARDGYEQYF. The CDR3 bases are TGTGCCATCAGTGCGAGGGACGGTTACGAGCAGTACTTC.

This clonotype was observed at least ten times. The chain is built from TRBV5-6 and TRBJ1-2; 12 nucleotides agree with TRBD1. Germline V gene lookup returns CDR1 SGHDT and CDR2 YYEEEE. The CDR3 is 14 residues long. V gave up 6 bases and J gave up 4 bases; unmatched junction bases: 4. The chain's CDR3 is CASTKGQGAYGYTF. The CDR3 DNA sequence: TGTGCCAGCACTAAGGGACAGGGGGCCTATGGCTACACCTTC.

The sample holds a few counts of this clonotype. The chain couples TRBV2 to TRBJ2-3; 9 bases map to TRBD2. CDR1 and CDR2 from the germline V gene are SNHLY and FYNNEI. The J segment lost 4 bases and the V segment lost 4 bases, leaving 6 bases of the junction unmatched. The CDR3 runs to 15 residues. CDR3: CASSVGRGGADTQYF. In nucleotides, the CDR3 is TGTGCCAGCAGTGTTGGGCGGGGGGGGGCAGATACGCAGTATTTT.

The CDR3 loop reads CSALLAGGDYEQYF. For the CDR3, the DNA is TGCAGTGCTTTACTAGCGGGGGGGGACTACGAGCAGTACTTC. The genes are TRBV20-1 and TRBJ2-7, with 13 bases identical to TRBD2. The V gene's germline CDR1 is DFQATT and CDR2 SNEGSKA (reference sequence). V shed 5 bases, J shed 3 bases, and the junction held 4 bases outside the gene matches. CDR3 length equals 14 residues.

This clonotype was seen more than once but under ten times. This sequence joins TRBV7-8 and TRBJ2-7; D ambiguous. The CDR3 sequence is 11 residues long. Per germline, CDR1 SGHVS and CDR2 FQNEAQ. Trimming took 4 bases from V and 6 from J, leaving 7 bases between them. The CDR3 reads CASSSIGEQYF. The DNA of the CDR3 is TGTGCCAGCAGCTCTATCGGCGAGCAGTACTTC.

This clonotype occurred many times. The chain employs TRBV19 and TRBJ1-3; D is uncertain. This CDR3 has 17 amino acids. Per the germline V gene, CDR1 is LNHDA and CDR2 is SQIVND (reference sequence). Trimming removed 0 bases from V and 0 bases from J, with 12 bases in between. CDR3 DNA: TGTGCCAGTAGTATAGAAGAAAACGGGAGCTCTGGAAACACCATATATTTT. Its translation is CASSIEENGSSGNTIYF.

The chain is built from TRBV2 and TRBJ2-1; TRBD2 agrees at 9 bases. V lost 10 bases to trimming and J lost 0 bases; unmatched junction nucleotides: 16. The CDR3 has 18 residues. Germline-derived CDR1 and CDR2 are SNHLY and FYNNEI. DNA for the CDR3: TGTGCCAACGAGATTATTAGCGGGGGAAGTTACTCCTACAATGAGCAGTTCTTC. Translated, it gives CANEIISGGSYSYNEQFF.

This clonotype was picked up many times. The chain is built from TRBV4-1 and TRBJ2-7; TRBD1 is a possible D gene (6 bases). Germline values: CDR1 MGHRA, CDR2 YSYEKL. This CDR3 is built from 14 residues. Trimming shortened V by 5 bases and J by 1 base, and 12 bases separated the two germline ends. CDR3 in amino acids: CASSGTFGSYEQYF. Here the CDR3 DNA reads TGCGCCAGCAGCGGGACATTTGGATCCTACGAGCAGTACTTC.

This clonotype was counted between two and nine times. One end of the junction is discordant with germline, which a read error may explain. V gene TRBV29-1 combines with J gene TRBJ2-2; D possibly corresponds to TRBD2 (6 bases). This CDR3 is 16 amino acids long. The germline V gene encodes CDR1 SQVTM and CDR2 ANQGSEA. The CDR3 DNA follows: TGCGCCAGCAGCTGGGGACTGACGACGAACACCGGGGATCTGTTTTTT. This codes for CASSWGLTTNTGDLFF.

This clonotype was found many times. The V gene is TRBV7-3, the J gene TRBJ1-2, with TRBD1 as a possible D gene (5 bases). Trimming cost V 5 bases and J 0 bases, with 13 bases left between them. The CDR3 covers 15 residues. CDR1 and CDR2 from the germline V gene are SGHTA and FQGTGA. The chain's CDR3 is CASSPGPTTNYGYTF. CDR3 DNA sequence: TGTGCCAGCAGCCCGGGACCGACTACTAACTATGGCTACACCTTC. The whole variable domain, filled in from reference TRBV7-3 and TRBJ1-2, reads GAGVSQTPSNKVTEKGKYVELRCDPISGHTALYWYRQSLGQGPEFLIYFQGTGAADDSGLPNDRFFAVRPEGSVSTLKIQRTERGDSAVYLCASSPGPTTNYGYTFGSGTRLTVV.

This clonotype showed up just a few times. The gene calls are TRBV7-9 and TRBJ1-2, with D unclear. V was cut by 1 base and J by 12 bases, with 9 bases left in between. Germline V CDR1 and CDR2: SEHNR, FQNEAQ (reference sequence). CDR3 length: 11 residues. This CDR3 reads CASSLGQEDTF. For the CDR3, the DNA is TGTGCCAGCAGCTTAGGGCAGGAGGACACCTTC.

The chain carries TRBV29-1 and TRBJ2-7; 8 positions agree with TRBD1. The germline V gene has CDR1 SQVTM and CDR2 ANQGSEA. The trim removed 6 bases at V and 0 bases at J, leaving 4 bases unmatched. The CDR3 extends over 13 amino acids. The CDR3 here is CSVRTGHSYEQYF. CDR3 DNA sequence: TGCAGCGTGCGGACAGGGCACTCCTACGAGCAGTACTTC.

A few counts support this clonotype. The V call is TRBV12-3 or TRBV12-4, the J call TRBJ2-7, with 7 bases aligning to TRBD1. V shed 6 bases and J 0 bases; nucleotides not matched to a gene: 2. This CDR3 is 13 amino acids long. CDR3 amino acids: CASRRDSSYEQYF. The CDR3 DNA reads as TGTGCCAGCAGAAGGGACAGCTCCTACGAGCAGTACTTC.

The chain combines TRBV5-1 with TRBJ2-3, with D unresolved. Trimming pared 7 bases from V and 1 base from J, leaving 13 bases between. Per germline, CDR1 SGHRS and CDR2 YFSETQ. The CDR3 runs 14 residues. The CDR3, as DNA: TGCGCCAGCGTCAGTGATGGTGGCACAGATACGCAGTATTTT. Translating gives CASVSDGGTDTQYF.

This clonotype was observed a handful of times. The chain uses TRBV2 and TRBJ2-7; D not certain. The V gene lost 1 base and the J gene lost 4 bases, with 11 bases spanning the gap. In germline, CDR1 is SNHLY, CDR2 FYNNEI. The CDR3 has 14 amino acids. The CDR3 nucleotides read TGTGCCAGCAGTGAAGGGGATGTTAGATACGAGCAGTACTTC. As protein: CASSEGDVRYEQYF.

This chain uses TRBV20-1 with TRBJ1-6, with TRBD1 as a possible D gene (5 bases). Germline CDR1 is DFQATT and CDR2 is SNEGSKA (reference sequence). This CDR3 region has 14 residues. The V end was cut by 5 bases, the J end by 5 bases, with 13 bases between. For the CDR3, the DNA is TGCAGTGCTCTACAGGTTATCAATAATTCACCCCTCCACTTT. Amino acids: CSALQVINNSPLHF.

The chain carries TRBV15 and TRBJ1-1; D may be TRBD1 (5 bases). Germline-derived CDR1 and CDR2 are LNHNV and YYDKDF (reference sequence). The CDR3 is 16 residues long. V was shortened by 1 base and J by 1 base, with 13 bases between the two germline ends. The CDR3 spells CATSRGIGGENTEAFF. Written as DNA, the CDR3 is TGTGCCACCAGCAGAGGGATCGGGGGGGAGAACACTGAAGCTTTCTTT.

The table lists this clonotype with a few counts. The chain carries TRBV12-3 or TRBV12-4 and TRBJ1-1; no clear D gene. This CDR3 region has 14 residues. V was cut by 0 bases and J by 4 bases, with 9 bases left in between. CDR3 amino acids: CASSLAGRTTEAFF. The CDR3 nucleotides are TGTGCCAGCAGTTTAGCGGGCAGGACCACTGAAGCTTTCTTT.

This clonotype was seen ten or more times. V is TRBV19 and J is TRBJ1-1, with 7 bases matching TRBD1. The CDR3 has 15 amino acids. Losses at the gene ends were 1 base for V and 5 bases for J; bases not matched to a gene: 7. Germline CDR1 reads LNHDA; CDR2 reads SQIVND (reference sequence). CDR3 sequence (DNA): TGTGCCAGTAGTATAGGAGGGGGCGTAAAGACTGAAGCTTTCTTT. Protein product: CASSIGGGVKTEAFF.

This clonotype was recorded many times. V and J are TRBV24-1 and TRBJ1-2, with 9 bases fitting TRBD1. CDR3 length: 14 amino acids. Germline V gene data show CDR1 as KGHDR and CDR2 as SFDVKD. The V segment lost 6 bases and the J segment 8 bases; nucleotides outside the gene matches: 9. CDR3 loop: CATSPGGTGNGYTF. For the CDR3, the DNA is TGTGCCACCAGTCCGGGGGGGACAGGGAACGGCTACACCTTC.

This chain connects TRBV5-5 to TRBJ2-7, with D perhaps assigned TRBD1 or TRBD2 (5 bases each). This CDR3 is 14 amino acids long. Trimming cost V 4 bases and J 2 bases, with 13 bases left between them. The germline V gene has CDR1 SGHKS and CDR2 YYEKEE (reference sequence). CDR3 nucleotides: TGTGCCAGCAGCGTAGGGTGGGGACCCTACGAGCAGTACTTC. This encodes CASSVGWGPYEQYF.